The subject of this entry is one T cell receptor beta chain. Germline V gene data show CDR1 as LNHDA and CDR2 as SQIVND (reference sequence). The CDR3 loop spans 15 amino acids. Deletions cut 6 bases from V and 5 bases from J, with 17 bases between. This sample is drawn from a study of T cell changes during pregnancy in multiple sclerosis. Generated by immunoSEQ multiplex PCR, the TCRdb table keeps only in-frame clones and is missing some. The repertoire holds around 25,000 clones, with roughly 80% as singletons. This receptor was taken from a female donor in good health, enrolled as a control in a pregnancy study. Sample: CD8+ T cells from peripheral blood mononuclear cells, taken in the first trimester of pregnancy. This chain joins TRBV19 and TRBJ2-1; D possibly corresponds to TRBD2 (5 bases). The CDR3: CASSDEGYSDNEQFF. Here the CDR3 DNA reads TGTGCCAGTAGCGACGAGGGATACTCGGACAATGAGCAGTTCTTC. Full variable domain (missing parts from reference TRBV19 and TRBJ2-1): DGGITQSPKYLFRKEGQNVTLSCEQNLNHDAMYWYRQDPGQGLRLIYYSQIVNDFQKGDIAEGYSVSREKKESFPLTVTSAQKNPTAFYLCASSDEGYSDNEQFFGPGTRLTVL.